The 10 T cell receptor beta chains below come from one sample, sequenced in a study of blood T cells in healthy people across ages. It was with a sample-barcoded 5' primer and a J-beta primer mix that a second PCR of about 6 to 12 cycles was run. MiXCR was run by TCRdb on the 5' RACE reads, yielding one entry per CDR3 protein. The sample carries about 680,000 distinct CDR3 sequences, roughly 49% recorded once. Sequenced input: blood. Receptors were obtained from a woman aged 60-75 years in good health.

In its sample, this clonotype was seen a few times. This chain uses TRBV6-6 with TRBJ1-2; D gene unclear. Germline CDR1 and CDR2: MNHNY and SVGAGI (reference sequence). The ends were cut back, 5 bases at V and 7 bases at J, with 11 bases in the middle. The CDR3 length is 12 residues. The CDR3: CASSQTAGGYTF. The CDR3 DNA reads TGTGCCAGCAGTCAAACGGCGGGTGGCTACACCTTC.

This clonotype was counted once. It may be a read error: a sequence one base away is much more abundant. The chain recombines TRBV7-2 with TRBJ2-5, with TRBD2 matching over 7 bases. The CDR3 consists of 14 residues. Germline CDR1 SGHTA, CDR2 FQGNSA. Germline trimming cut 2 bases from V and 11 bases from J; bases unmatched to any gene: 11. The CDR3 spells CASSLTGGTREQYF. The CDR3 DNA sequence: TGTGCCAGCAGCTTAACGGGAGGTACGCGTGAGCAGTACTTC.

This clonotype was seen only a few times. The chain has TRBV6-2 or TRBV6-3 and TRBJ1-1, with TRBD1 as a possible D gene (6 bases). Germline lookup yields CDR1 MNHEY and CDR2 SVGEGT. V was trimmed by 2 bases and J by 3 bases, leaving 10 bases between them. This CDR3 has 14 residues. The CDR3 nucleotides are TGTGCCAGCAGTTACGGGGGGCCGGACACTGAAGCTTTCTTT. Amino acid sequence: CASSYGGPDTEAFF.

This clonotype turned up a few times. CDR3 amino acids: CASSRTGWGAGYTF. CDR3 in DNA: TGTGCCAGCAGCCGGACAGGGTGGGGCGCGGGCTACACCTTC. This chain connects TRBV12-3 or TRBV12-4 to TRBJ1-2, with TRBD1 matching over 8 bases. The CDR3 has 14 amino acids. V dropped 6 bases and J dropped 8; count of bases not matched to a gene: 11.

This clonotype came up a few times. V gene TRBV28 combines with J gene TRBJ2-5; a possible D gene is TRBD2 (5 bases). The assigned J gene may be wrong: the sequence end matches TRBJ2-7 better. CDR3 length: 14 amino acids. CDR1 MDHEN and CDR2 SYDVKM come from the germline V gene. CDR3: CASKRENLRFEQYF. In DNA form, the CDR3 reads TGTGCCAGCAAAAGGGAGAACCTGAGGTTCGAGCAGTACTTC.

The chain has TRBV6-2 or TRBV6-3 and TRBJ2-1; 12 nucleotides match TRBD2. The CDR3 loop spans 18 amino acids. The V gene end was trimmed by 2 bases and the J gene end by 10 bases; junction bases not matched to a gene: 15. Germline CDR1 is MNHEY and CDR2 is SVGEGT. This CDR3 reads CASSYRQGAGLAGGEQFF. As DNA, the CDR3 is TGTGCCAGCAGTTACCGGCAGGGGGCTGGGCTAGCGGGAGGGGAGCAGTTCTTC.

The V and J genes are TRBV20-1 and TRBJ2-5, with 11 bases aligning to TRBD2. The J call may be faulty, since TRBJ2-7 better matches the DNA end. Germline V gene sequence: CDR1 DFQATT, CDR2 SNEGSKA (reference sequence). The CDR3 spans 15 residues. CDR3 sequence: CSARAPGLAGYEQYF. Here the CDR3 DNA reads TGCAGTGCTAGAGCCCCCGGACTAGCGGGCTACGAGCAGTACTTC.

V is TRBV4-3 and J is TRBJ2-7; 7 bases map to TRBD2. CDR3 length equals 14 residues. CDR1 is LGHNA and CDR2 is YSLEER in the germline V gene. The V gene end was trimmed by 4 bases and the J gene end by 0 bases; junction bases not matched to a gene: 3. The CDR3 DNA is TGCGCCAGCAGCCGCGCGGGGGACTCCTACGAGCAGTACTTC. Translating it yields CASSRAGDSYEQYF.

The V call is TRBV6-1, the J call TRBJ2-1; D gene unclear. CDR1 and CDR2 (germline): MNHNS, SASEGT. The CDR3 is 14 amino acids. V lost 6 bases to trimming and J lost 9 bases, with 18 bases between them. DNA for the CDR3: TGTGCCAGCAGGCCTTTCCACCACCGACGTGAGCAGTTCTTC. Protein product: CASRPFHHRREQFF.

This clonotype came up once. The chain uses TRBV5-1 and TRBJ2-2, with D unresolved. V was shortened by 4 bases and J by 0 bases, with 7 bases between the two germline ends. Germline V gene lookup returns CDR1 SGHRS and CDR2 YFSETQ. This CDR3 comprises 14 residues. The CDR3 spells CASSPNSNTGELFF. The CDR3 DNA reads TGCGCCAGCAGCCCAAACTCGAACACCGGGGAGCTGTTTTTT.